Following are 29 T cell receptor beta chains from one sample sequenced in a study of molecular identifiers for immune sequencing clone quantification. TCRdb used MiXCR to reprocess the PCR reads, holding one entry per CDR3 protein. Of over 300,000 distinct CDR3 sequences listed, roughly 23% are singletons. Sequencing was done on a sample of naive CD8+ T cells from blood, with Jurkat cell RNA spiked in. The subset denotes: FACS-sorted CD8+CD4-CCR7+CD45RA+ naive T cells. Source of these receptors: a human donor in good health. Some libraries in this study had Jurkat cell RNA spiked in.

V gene TRBV4-1 combines with J gene TRBJ2-2; no firm D call. Germline V gene lookup returns CDR1 MGHRA and CDR2 YSYEKL. Trimming pared 0 bases from V and 7 bases from J, leaving 12 bases between. The CDR3 length is 15 residues. The DNA for the CDR3 is TGCGCCAGCAGCCAAGATCCTCGGGCCGGCGGGGAGCTGTTTTTT. Protein: CASSQDPRAGGELFF.

The CDR3 nucleotides read TGTGCCAGCAGCTCTACAGGGTACCATAAGAACACTGAAGCTTTCTTT. It is translated as CASSSTGYHKNTEAFF. The chain combines TRBV7-9 with TRBJ1-1, with D possibly being TRBD1 (6 bases). This CDR3 has 16 residues. V dropped 4 bases and J dropped 1 base, with 16 bases sitting between them. Germline V gives CDR1 SEHNR, CDR2 FQNEAQ (reference sequence).

This chain joins TRBV7-6 and TRBJ2-2; a weak D match, TRBD1 (6 bases). V dropped 5 bases and J dropped 2 bases, with 18 bases sitting between them. In germline, CDR1 is SGHVS, CDR2 FNYEAQ. The CDR3 spans 17 residues. The CDR3 DNA reads TGTGCCAGCAGCACACTACAGGGCGTACCTAACACCGGGGAGCTGTTTTTT. Its translation: CASSTLQGVPNTGELFF.

This clonotype occurred many times. The chain links TRBV7-9 to TRBJ2-4, with 7 nucleotides matching TRBD1. Trimming removed 4 bases from V and 7 bases from J; junction bases left unmatched: 4. CDR1 and CDR2 from the germline V gene are SEHNR and FQNEAQ (reference sequence). The CDR3 is made up of 13 amino acids. The CDR3, as DNA: TGTGCCAGCAGCTCGACAGGGTGGAACATTCAGTACTTC. This codes for CASSSTGWNIQYF.

The genes are TRBV30 and TRBJ2-7; D possibly uses TRBD1 or TRBD2 (5 bases each). V was shortened by 4 bases and J by 2 bases, with 15 bases between the two germline ends. The germline V gene has CDR1 GTSNPN and CDR2 SVGIG (reference sequence). This CDR3 contains 14 residues. DNA of the CDR3: TGTGCCTGGAACCGGGACGCAATGGCCTACGAGCAGTACTTC. Protein: CAWNRDAMAYEQYF.

This chain links TRBV4-3 with TRBJ1-6; possible D gene TRBD1, 5 bases. CDR1 and CDR2 from the germline V gene are LGHNA and YSLEER. The CDR3 extends over 17 amino acids. The V gene lost 0 bases and the J gene lost 13 bases, with 22 bases spanning the gap. Written as DNA, the CDR3 is TGCGCCAGCAGCCAAGATCGTGGACACAAAAGGGCGTCTCCCCTCCACTTT. Translating gives CASSQDRGHKRASPLHF.

This clonotype has a count of ten or more. The rearrangement links TRBV24-1 to TRBJ2-3; D gene uncertain. V dropped 2 bases and J dropped 0 bases, with 5 bases sitting between them. Per the germline V gene, CDR1 is KGHDR and CDR2 is SFDVKD. The CDR3 runs 14 residues. CDR3 in amino acids: CATSDSGSTDTQYF. The CDR3 DNA follows: TGTGCCACCAGTGATTCCGGTAGCACAGATACGCAGTATTTT.

This clonotype was counted at least ten times. The J gene is TRBJ2-3, the V gene TRBV28; a weak D match, TRBD2 (6 bases). Germline V gene data show CDR1 as MDHEN and CDR2 as SYDVKM. The CDR3 has 13 amino acids. The V gene lost 6 bases and the J gene lost 4 bases, with 11 bases spanning the gap. The CDR3 region is CASSAPGADTQYF. CDR3 nucleotide sequence: TGTGCCAGCAGCGCGCCGGGGGCAGATACGCAGTATTTT.

J is TRBJ1-1 and V is TRBV13; 7 bases match TRBD1. Looked up from germline, CDR1 is PRHDT and CDR2 is FYEKMQ (reference sequence). This CDR3 contains 18 residues. The trim removed 2 bases at V and 1 base at J, leaving 13 bases unmatched. The CDR3 sequence: CASSLSQGHPRKNTEAFF. CDR3 coding DNA: TGTGCCAGCAGCTTATCACAGGGGCACCCCCGAAAGAACACTGAAGCTTTCTTT.

This clonotype occurred many times. This chain links TRBV6-6 with TRBJ2-5; TRBD2 matches at 9 bases. The V gene's germline CDR1 is MNHNY and CDR2 SVGAGI (reference sequence). The CDR3 has 13 amino acids. The junction had 0 bases not matched to a gene; V was cut back by 2 bases and J by 5 bases. The CDR3 protein is CASSYTSGETQYF. CDR3 nucleotides: TGTGCCAGCAGTTACACTAGCGGGGAGACCCAGTACTTC.

In this sample, this clonotype turned up many times. The rearrangement links TRBV7-2 to TRBJ2-3, with 13 bases that match TRBD2. The CDR3 runs to 17 residues. V shed 5 bases and J 3 bases; nucleotides not matched to a gene: 8. Germline V CDR1 and CDR2: SGHTA, FQGNSA. The CDR3 sequence is CASSVGLAGVITDTQYF. CDR3 bases: TGTGCCAGCAGCGTCGGACTAGCGGGGGTAATTACAGATACGCAGTATTTT.

Details on this clonotype: One end of the junction varies from germline; a read error may be responsible. This chain links TRBV2 with TRBJ2-5; D gene uncertain. This CDR3 comprises 13 residues. CDR1 is SNHLY, CDR2 FYNNEI, per germline. DNA of the CDR3: TGTGCCCGCAGTGCCTGGCAGCAAGAGCCCCAGTACTTC. It specifies CARSAWQQEPQYF.

This clonotype was detected a few times. The gene calls are TRBV7-6 and TRBJ1-6, with D uncertain. The germline gives CDR1 SGHVS, CDR2 FNYEAQ. This CDR3 spans 14 amino acids. V was clipped by 1 base and J by 8 bases, with 9 bases between them. CDR3 coding DNA: TGTGCCAGCAGCTTAGATCGGAAGGATTCACCCCTCCACTTT. Protein: CASSLDRKDSPLHF.

The chain is built from TRBV12-5 and TRBJ2-7, with D hard to call. Trimming removed 3 bases from V and 2 bases from J, with 11 bases in between. This CDR3 has 14 residues. The germline gives CDR1 LGHNT, CDR2 FRNRAP. CDR3 in DNA: TGTGCTAGTGGTTTAGTGGGGTTAGCCTACGAGCAGTACTTC. This gives the protein CASGLVGLAYEQYF. The whole variable domain, remainder taken from reference TRBV12-5 and TRBJ2-7, is DARVTQTPRHKVTEMGQEVTMRCQPILGHNTVFWYRQTMMQGLELLAYFRNRAPLDDSGMPKDRFSAEMPDATLATLKIQPSEPRDSAVYFCASGLVGLAYEQYFGPGTRLTVT.

This clonotype has a count of ten or more. J is TRBJ2-5 and V is TRBV20-1, with D possibly being TRBD2 (5 bases). CDR1 is DFQATT and CDR2 is SNEGSKA in the germline V gene (reference sequence). Trimming shortened V by 0 bases and J by 1 base, and 15 bases separated the two germline ends. The CDR3 is made up of 16 amino acids. CDR3 nucleotide sequence: TGCAGTGCTAGAGATGGTCTAGCCCTACCCCAAGAGACCCAGTACTTC. It yields the protein CSARDGLALPQETQYF.

The chain recombines TRBV28 with TRBJ1-2; weak D call: TRBD1 (5 bases). Germline loops: CDR1 MDHEN, CDR2 SYDVKM. The V end was cut by 8 bases, the J end by 4 bases, with 17 bases between. The CDR3 is made up of 14 amino acids. CDR3 coding DNA: TGTGCCAGCGGGATAGGGACCCGGACCTATGGCTACACCTTC. It yields the protein CASGIGTRTYGYTF.

This chain connects TRBV12-3 or TRBV12-4 to TRBJ2-7; D not certain. The CDR3 has 14 amino acids. The V end lost 3 bases, the J end lost 4 bases, and 13 bases lay between the germline ends. CDR3 DNA: TGTGCCAGCAGTTTTGGGTGGAGTGGTTACGAGCAGTACTTC. It yields the protein CASSFGWSGYEQYF.

This chain links TRBV10-1 with TRBJ2-3; D tentatively reads TRBD1 or TRBD2 (5 bases each). CDR1 WNHNN and CDR2 SYGVQD come from the germline V gene (reference sequence). The CDR3 is 14 amino acids. The germline V and J ends were trimmed by 3 bases and 5 bases, with 12 bases remaining between them. CDR3 nucleotide sequence: TGCGCCAGCAGTGAAACGGGTGGGGGAGATACGCAGTATTTT. It is translated as CASSETGGGDTQYF.

This clonotype was recorded many times. This chain connects TRBV30 to TRBJ2-1; 8 bases agree with TRBD2. V was clipped by 2 bases and J by 7 bases; unmatched bases: 4. Germline lookup yields CDR1 GTSNPN and CDR2 SVGIG (reference sequence). CDR3 length equals 13 residues. The DNA for the CDR3 is TGTGCCTGGAGTACACGACTAGCGAATGAGCAGTTCTTC. As protein: CAWSTRLANEQFF.

This clonotype has ten or more counts. The chain carries TRBV12-3 or TRBV12-4 and TRBJ1-4, with D unclear. The CDR3 sequence is 14 residues long. Trimming took 1 base from V and 8 from J, leaving 11 bases between them. The CDR3 reads CASSLEGFGEKLFF. CDR3 sequence (DNA): TGTGCCAGCAGTTTAGAAGGGTTTGGCGAAAAACTGTTTTTT.

CDR3 sequence reads: CSVEETGITYEQYF. CDR3 bases: TGCAGCGTTGAAGAGACAGGGATTACCTACGAGCAGTACTTC. V usage is TRBV29-1 and J usage is TRBJ2-7; 7 nucleotides align to TRBD1. V shed 0 bases and J 2 bases; nucleotides not matched to a gene: 4. The germline V gene has CDR1 SQVTM and CDR2 ANQGSEA. This CDR3 has 14 residues.

In its sample, this clonotype was seen a few times. This chain joins TRBV6-2 or TRBV6-3 and TRBJ1-5; D is uncertain. Germline V CDR1 and CDR2: MNHEY, SVGEGT. Trimming took off 0 bases at V and 0 bases at J, with 9 bases between the two ends. This CDR3 contains 16 residues. The chain's CDR3 is CASSYSFTSSNQPQHF. CDR3 nucleotide sequence: TGTGCCAGCAGTTACTCGTTTACAAGTAGCAATCAGCCCCAGCATTTT.

This clonotype was seen a handful of times. V usage is TRBV13 and J usage is TRBJ1-6; 7 bases agree with TRBD1. V shed 5 bases and J 8 bases; nucleotides not matched to a gene: 6. CDR3 size: 14 residues. CDR1 PRHDT and CDR2 FYEKMQ come from the germline V gene (reference sequence). CDR3 in DNA: TGTGCCAGCAGCGACGACAGGGCAGATTCACCCCTCCACTTT. It specifies CASSDDRADSPLHF.

This clonotype was found a few times. The V gene is TRBV2, the J gene TRBJ2-5, with D perhaps given as TRBD1 or TRBD2 (5 bases each). The CDR3 contains 16 residues. The germline gives CDR1 SNHLY, CDR2 FYNNEI. Trimming took 1 base from V and 5 from J, leaving 17 bases between them. The CDR3 sequence: CASSEGGVYLLETQYF. In nucleotides, the CDR3 is TGTGCCAGCAGTGAAGGAGGGGTTTACCTCTTGGAGACCCAGTACTTC.

The J gene is TRBJ1-1, the V gene TRBV7-9, with no clear D. There are 14 residues in the CDR3. V lost 7 bases to trimming and J lost 4 bases, with 16 bases between them. From germline, CDR1 is SEHNR and CDR2 FQNEAQ (reference sequence). The CDR3 DNA reads TGTGCCAGCAACTCGCAAGACCTGAGCACTGAAGCTTTCTTT. Translation gives CASNSQDLSTEAFF.

This clonotype was detected only a few times. The genes are TRBV4-3 and TRBJ1-5; 8 nucleotides align to TRBD1. CDR3 size: 15 residues. Looked up from germline, CDR1 is LGHNA and CDR2 is YSLEER. Trimming cost V 4 bases and J 0 bases; bases outside gene matches: 2. CDR3 coding DNA: TGCGCCAGCAGCCGGGACAGGTATAGCAATCAGCCCCAGCATTTT. Translation: CASSRDRYSNQPQHF.

About this clonotype: The junction and the germline gene differ at one end; a read error may be behind it. The chain carries TRBV6-1 and TRBJ2-4, with D possibly TRBD1 on 5 matching bases. This CDR3 is 12 amino acids long. Germline loops: CDR1 MNHNS, CDR2 SASEGT. CDR3 sequence: CTSSEAQGPQYF. The CDR3 DNA is TGTACCAGCAGTGAAGCGCAGGGCCCCCAGTACTTC.

This clonotype came up many times. The chain is built from TRBV5-8 and TRBJ1-4; 9 nucleotides align to TRBD1. V dropped 3 bases and J dropped 6; count of bases not matched to a gene: 3. There are 14 residues in the CDR3. Germline V gene lookup returns CDR1 SGHTS and CDR2 YDEGEE. DNA for the CDR3: TGTGCCAGCAGCTACCGGGACAGGGATGAAAAACTGTTTTTT. Its translation is CASSYRDRDEKLFF.

Notes on this clonotype: A much larger clonotype is one base distant, so this may be a read error. The genes are TRBV7-6 and TRBJ2-7, with TRBD2 identical over 7 bases. Germline trimming cut 2 bases from V and 3 bases from J; bases unmatched to any gene: 4. CDR3 length: 14 residues. Per the germline V gene, CDR1 is SGHVS and CDR2 is FNYEAQ. The CDR3 sequence is CASSLTPGGYEQYF. As DNA, the CDR3 is TGTGCCAGCAGCTTAACCCCGGGAGGCTACGAGCAGTACTTC.